This paragraph reports one T cell receptor beta chain. This entry comes from a study of blood T cell repertoires in COVID-19. About the study: Italy, Spain and the United States were the sources of the convalescent and acute COVID-19 samples.

Original data processing: The authors estimated nucleated cell counts from reference gene primer amplification. TCRdb's table, derived via immunoSEQ multiplex PCR, lists solely in-frame clones and lacks some. V and J calls and clone size are given by that table; D and trimming were obtained from the DNA. The data hold around 100,000 clones, with roughly 84% observed a single time. Germline V CDR1 and CDR2: WSHSY, SAAADI. Trimming removed 8 bases from V and 4 bases from J, with 11 bases in between. The CDR3 is made up of 13 amino acids. This receptor was identified in a human donor in a cohort sampled during active COVID-19. The genes are TRBV10-2 and TRBJ1-4; possibly TRBD1 for D (5 bases). Sequencing was performed on peripheral blood. CDR3 DNA sequence: TGCGCCAGCTCCCGGGACTTTAATGAAAAACTGTTTTTT. Its translation: CASSRDFNEKLFF.